A single sample is the source of the 29 T cell receptor beta chains below, sequenced in a study of blood T cell repertoires in COVID-19 (dated by TCRdb to the early 2020s). The library was generated by the immunoSEQ multiplex PCR assay. TCRdb carries this immuneACCESS record with in-frame sequences only. Its versions omit some clonotypes, under half of them owing to an unresolved V gene in the studies checked, with the rest unexplained. This sample holds some 490,000 clones; approximately 83% were observed only once. The top ten constitute 3.2% of the sample. The sample consisted of peripheral blood. These receptors all come from a human donor in a cohort sampled during active COVID-19.

The chain carries TRBV11-2 and TRBJ2-7, with D possibly being TRBD1 (5 bases). The V gene lost 3 bases and the J gene lost 13 bases, with 13 bases spanning the gap. Germline lookup yields CDR1 SGHAT and CDR2 FQNNGV. The CDR3 has 11 residues. CDR3 DNA sequence: TGTGCCAGCAGCTTTGGGGCAGCGCTCTACTTC. As protein: CASSFGAALYF.

This clone appeared a single time. The chain employs TRBV15 and TRBJ2-7, with no clear D. Germline CDR1 reads LNHNV; CDR2 reads YYDKDF (reference sequence). Trimming shortened V by 0 bases and J by 4 bases, and 13 bases separated the two germline ends. This CDR3 contains 15 residues. DNA of the CDR3: TGTGCCACCAGCAGAGATCGTGTACAGTCTTACGAGCAGTACTTC. Protein: CATSRDRVQSYEQYF.

V is TRBV2 and J is TRBJ2-5; 12 nucleotides match TRBD1. The CDR3 covers 16 residues. In germline, CDR1 is SNHLY, CDR2 FYNNEI. J gave up 4 bases and V 6 bases, and 9 bases lay outside the gene matches. The CDR3, as DNA: TGTGCCAGCAGGGGGACAGGGGGCATGGAAGGAGAGACCCAGTACTTC. Its protein product is CASRGTGGMEGETQYF.

In its sample, this clone was seen a few times. The rearrangement joins TRBV9 to TRBJ1-1; TRBD1 matches 7 bases. Per the germline V gene, CDR1 is SGDLS and CDR2 is YYNGEE. Trimming took 2 bases from V and 7 from J; bases not matched to a gene: 2. The CDR3 has 12 residues. The CDR3 protein is CASSVRDSEAFF. The CDR3 DNA follows: TGTGCCAGCAGCGTCCGGGACAGTGAAGCTTTCTTT. The complete variable domain, with remaining parts taken from reference TRBV9 and TRBJ1-1, reads DSGVTQTPKHLITATGQRVTLRCSPRSGDLSVYWYQQSLDQGLQFLIQYYNGEERAKGNILERFSAQQFPDLHSELNLSSLELGDSALYFCASSVRDSEAFFGQGTRLTVV.

This clone was observed once. The chain couples TRBV5-4 to TRBJ2-5, with 8 nucleotides matching TRBD1. CDR3 length: 17 amino acids. From germline, CDR1 is SGHNT and CDR2 YYREEE (reference sequence). Trimming removed 0 bases from V and 2 bases from J; junction bases left unmatched: 9. In DNA, the CDR3 is TGTGCCAGCAGCTTGGGAGAGGCCAGGGGGCCACAAGAGACCCAGTACTTC. It codes for CASSLGEARGPQETQYF.

J is TRBJ2-7 and V is TRBV7-2; 7 nucleotides line up with TRBD2. The germline CDR1 and CDR2 sequences are SGHTA and FQGNSA. Trimming removed 4 bases from V and 0 bases from J; junction bases left unmatched: 3. This CDR3 region has 14 residues. The CDR3 region is CASSSLASSYEQYF. DNA for the CDR3: TGTGCCAGCAGCTCACTAGCGAGCTCCTACGAGCAGTACTTC.

This clone was found once. This rearrangement joins TRBV29-1 to TRBJ1-1; unclear D gene. The CDR3 consists of 13 residues. Trimming removed 8 bases at V and 2 bases at J, with 15 bases between. Looked up from germline, CDR1 is SQVTM and CDR2 is ANQGSEA. The CDR3 DNA reads TGCAGCATCCTTCGTCCCCTCAACACTGAAGCTTTCTTT. It translates to CSILRPLNTEAFF.

This clone was seen once. The rearrangement uses TRBV11-2 and TRBJ2-1; TRBD2 aligns across 8 bases. The germline V gene encodes CDR1 SGHAT and CDR2 FQNNGV. The CDR3 sequence is 15 residues long. Losses at the gene ends were 5 bases for V and 10 bases for J; bases not matched to a gene: 13. The CDR3 coding sequence is TGTGCCAGCAGCCCCCAGGTAGCGGGATATTTGGAGCAGTTCTTC. This encodes CASSPQVAGYLEQFF. Full variable domain (outside the CDR3, taken from reference TRBV11-2 and TRBJ2-1): EAGVAQSPRYKIIEKRQSVAFWCNPISGHATLYWYQQILGQGPKLLIQFQNNGVVDDSQLPKDRFSAERLKGVDSTLKIQPAKLEDSAVYLCASSPQVAGYLEQFFGPGTRLTVL.

The J gene is TRBJ2-5, the V gene TRBV11-1; D is unresolved. Germline V gene lookup returns CDR1 SGHAT and CDR2 FQDESV (reference sequence). Trimming removed 3 bases at V and 5 bases at J, with 10 bases between. The CDR3 covers 13 residues. For the CDR3, the DNA is TGTGCCAGCAGCTTCTACTCGGGTGAGACCCAGTACTTC. Its protein is CASSFYSGETQYF.

In its sample, this clone was seen once. The V call is TRBV30, the J call TRBJ1-3; 8 bases are shared with TRBD1. This CDR3 spans 14 amino acids. Germline values: CDR1 GTSNPN, CDR2 SVGIG (reference sequence). J was trimmed by 4 bases and V by 2 bases; bases with no gene match: 4. The CDR3: CAWSTPGGGNTIYF. The CDR3 DNA is TGTGCCTGGAGTACACCAGGGGGCGGAAACACCATATATTTT.

The chain recombines TRBV7-6 with TRBJ2-3, with 7 nucleotides matching TRBD2. There are 15 residues in the CDR3. The germline V gene has CDR1 SGHVS and CDR2 FNYEAQ. The trim removed 5 bases at V and 2 bases at J, leaving 7 bases unmatched. CDR3 in amino acids: CASSTIRDYTDTQYF. CDR3 DNA: TGTGCCAGCAGCACGATCAGGGACTACACAGATACGCAGTATTTT. Supplemented by reference TRBV7-6 and TRBJ2-3, the full variable domain reads GAGVSQSPRYKVTKRGQDVALRCDPISGHVSLYWYRQALGQGPEFLTYFNYEAQQDKSGLPNDRFSAERPEGSISTLTIQRTEQRDSAMYRCASSTIRDYTDTQYFGPGTRLTVL.

The gene calls are TRBV6-6 and TRBJ1-5; D is possibly TRBD1 (6 bases). The CDR3 spans 16 residues. The ends were cut back, 8 bases at V and 7 bases at J, with 24 bases in the middle. CDR1 is MNHNY, CDR2 SVGAGI, per germline (reference sequence). In DNA form, the CDR3 reads TGTGCCAGCGCCCAAAGGAACAGGGTAGGGGGACAGCCCCAGCATTTT. Translating it yields CASAQRNRVGGQPQHF.

The V and J genes are TRBV13 and TRBJ2-5; D is perhaps TRBD2 (6 bases). Trimming removed 5 bases from V and 12 bases from J, with 16 bases in between. The CDR3 spans 12 residues. CDR1 PRHDT and CDR2 FYEKMQ come from the germline V gene (reference sequence). The CDR3 loop is CASSLTPGEKYF. The CDR3 DNA is TGTGCCAGCAGCCTCACTCCGGGGGAAAAGTACTTC.

The rearrangement links TRBV29-1 to TRBJ2-3, with a weak D call TRBD2 (6 bases). V was clipped by 6 bases and J by 1 base, with 14 bases between them. The CDR3 spans 14 residues. CDR1 is SQVTM and CDR2 is ANQGSEA in the germline V gene. CDR3 coding DNA: TGCAGCGTGGAGGGACCGGGTGGCACAGATACGCAGTATTTT. Protein sequence: CSVEGPGGTDTQYF.

The chain combines TRBV14 with TRBJ2-1, with 8 bases fitting TRBD2. Trimming at V came to 1 base and at J to 4 bases, leaving 9 bases not matched to a gene. CDR1 is SGHDN, CDR2 FVKESK, per germline. The CDR3 spans 17 residues. The CDR3 DNA sequence: TGTGCCAGCAGCCAAGGCCGGGGAGCGGGAGCTTACAATGAGCAGTTCTTC. This sequence encodes CASSQGRGAGAYNEQFF.

This chain uses TRBV5-1 with TRBJ2-7, with 12 bases fitting TRBD2. This CDR3 has 14 residues. Germline CDR1 reads SGHRS; CDR2 reads YFSETQ. Losses at the gene ends were 6 bases for V and 4 bases for J; bases not matched to a gene: 5. This CDR3 reads CASTQTSGSYEQYF. The CDR3 DNA reads as TGCGCCAGCACGCAGACTAGCGGGAGTTACGAGCAGTACTTC.

The V and J genes are TRBV24-1 and TRBJ2-1; D is uncertain. Germline loops: CDR1 KGHDR, CDR2 SFDVKD. Trimming took 3 bases from V and 0 from J, leaving 14 bases between them. The CDR3 contains 17 residues. CDR3 sequence (DNA): TGTGCCACCAGTGATCTGAAGACACCGAGCTCCTACAATGAGCAGTTCTTC. Protein: CATSDLKTPSSYNEQFF.

This chain connects TRBV6-5 to TRBJ1-2; 10 positions agree with TRBD1. The CDR3 loop spans 15 amino acids. After removal of 6 bases from V and 4 bases from J, the junction contained 8 bases not matched to a gene. Per the germline V gene, CDR1 is MNHEY and CDR2 is SVGAGI. The DNA for the CDR3 is TGTGCCAGCAGCACCGGGACAGGGGAAGGCTATGGCTACACCTTC. This gives the protein CASSTGTGEGYGYTF.

The chain combines TRBV30 with TRBJ2-5; D perhaps matches TRBD2 (5 bases). The ends were cut back, 3 bases at V and 5 bases at J, with 16 bases in the middle. Germline CDR1 is GTSNPN and CDR2 is SVGIG (reference sequence). The CDR3 runs to 14 residues. The DNA of the CDR3 is TGTGCCTGGAGGTCCGGGATCGTGACGGAGACCCAGTACTTC. Its translation is CAWRSGIVTETQYF.

The rearrangement uses TRBV10-3 and TRBJ2-1; possibly TRBD1 for D (5 bases). Germline V gene lookup returns CDR1 ENHRY and CDR2 SYGVKD. V was shortened by 2 bases and J by 2 bases, with 16 bases between the two germline ends. The CDR3 totals 17 residues. Written as DNA, the CDR3 is TGTGCCATCAGTGAGACACAGTCAGGGTCCACCTACAATGAGCAGTTCTTC. It specifies CAISETQSGSTYNEQFF.

This clone was found a few times. J is TRBJ2-7 and V is TRBV3-1 (or the pseudogene TRBV3-2); 8 positions match TRBD1. V was pared by 7 bases and J by 2 bases, with 7 bases of the junction left unmatched. The length of the CDR3 is 14 residues. CDR1 and CDR2 (germline): LGHDT, YNNKEL (reference sequence). CDR3 sequence: CASNRQGFPYEQYF. For the CDR3, the DNA is TGTGCCAGCAACCGACAGGGGTTCCCCTACGAGCAGTACTTC.

The rearrangement uses TRBV6-1 and TRBJ1-2; 8 positions agree with TRBD1. The CDR3 is 16 amino acids. V was clipped by 4 bases and J by 2 bases; unmatched bases: 9. From germline, CDR1 is MNHNS and CDR2 SASEGT. The CDR3 nucleotides read TGTGCCAGCAGTGCCGGGGCAGGGGGCCCAAACTATGGCTACACCTTC. Translated, it gives CASSAGAGGPNYGYTF.

The CDR3 DNA reads as TGTGCCAGCTCGACAAGACAGGGTGCTGCCAATGAGCAGTTCTTC. Translating it yields CASSTRQGAANEQFF. The gene calls are TRBV18 and TRBJ2-1; 7 positions match TRBD1. The junction had 11 bases not matched to a gene; V was cut back by 6 bases and J by 6 bases. This CDR3 contains 15 residues. The germline V gene has CDR1 KGHSH and CDR2 LQKENI.

The chain joins TRBV4-3 to TRBJ2-7; weak D call: TRBD1 (5 bases). The CDR3 runs 15 residues. Trimming removed 1 base at V and 0 bases at J, with 10 bases between. CDR1 is LGHNA, CDR2 YSLEER, per germline. In DNA, the CDR3 is TGCGCCAGCAGCCAAGGGGCAGGGATCTCCTACGAGCAGTACTTC. Amino acid sequence: CASSQGAGISYEQYF.

In this sample, this clone turned up once. CDR3 residues: CASSIPGGGYTF. Written as DNA, the CDR3 is TGTGCCAGTAGTATTCCAGGGGGTGGCTACACCTTC. V and J are TRBV19 and TRBJ1-2; 7 nucleotides align to TRBD1. This CDR3 has 12 residues. The J segment lost 7 bases and the V segment lost 3 bases, leaving 2 bases of the junction unmatched. Germline V gene lookup returns CDR1 LNHDA and CDR2 SQIVND (reference sequence).

The rearrangement uses TRBV6-5 and TRBJ2-7, with TRBD2 matching 8 bases. The J segment lost 2 bases and the V segment lost 5 bases, leaving 8 bases of the junction unmatched. This CDR3 has 15 residues. Germline values: CDR1 MNHEY, CDR2 SVGAGI. In nucleotides, the CDR3 is TGTGCCAGCAGTCTCCGGGAGGGTGACACCTACGAGCAGTACTTC. It specifies CASSLREGDTYEQYF.

The chain couples TRBV29-1 to TRBJ2-7, with TRBD2 as a possible D gene (5 bases). From germline, CDR1 is SQVTM and CDR2 ANQGSEA. V lost 6 bases to trimming and J lost 2 bases, with 14 bases between them. CDR3 length equals 13 residues. CDR3 loop: CSVRAGGPYEQYF. The DNA of the CDR3 is TGCAGCGTCCGAGCCGGAGGCCCCTACGAGCAGTACTTC.

V and J are TRBV7-3 and TRBJ2-7; the match to TRBD2 covers 8 bases. Losses at the gene ends were 5 bases for V and 4 bases for J; bases not matched to a gene: 13. The CDR3 spans 16 residues. The germline V gene encodes CDR1 SGHTA and CDR2 FQGTGA. The CDR3 DNA sequence: TGTGCCAGCAGCCTACAGGCAGCGGGAGATGATTACGAGCAGTACTTC. As protein: CASSLQAAGDDYEQYF.

The V call is TRBV9, the J call TRBJ2-2; the D gene is possibly TRBD2 (5 bases). Deletions cut 0 bases from V and 1 base from J, with 10 bases between. The CDR3 runs 16 residues. Germline values: CDR1 SGDLS, CDR2 YYNGEE. This CDR3 is CASSVEEGKNTGELFF. The CDR3 coding sequence is TGTGCCAGCAGCGTAGAAGAGGGAAAGAACACCGGGGAGCTGTTTTTT.